The rows below give T cell receptor beta chains drawn from one sample of a study of blood T cell repertoires in COVID-19. Generated by immunoSEQ multiplex PCR, the TCRdb table keeps only in-frame clones and is missing some. The sample holds over 100,000 clones; over 70% are singletons and the top ten take roughly 4%. Sequenced sample: peripheral blood. Receptors originate from a human donor in a cohort sampled during active or convalescent COVID-19. CDR3s include the opening cysteine and the closing phenylalanine or tryptophan. The order of the fields is J gene, D gene, V gene, CDR3 protein. The D gene is left open where the match is weak.

j_call: TRBJ2-7
d_call: TRBD2
v_call: TRBV30
cdr3_aa: CAGGLATYEQYF

j_call: TRBJ1-2
d_call: TRBD1
v_call: TRBV18
cdr3_aa: CASSNQGTGANYGYTF

j_call: TRBJ1-5
d_call: TRBD1
v_call: TRBV19
cdr3_aa: CATRDRRPNQPQHF

j_call: TRBJ1-2
d_call: -
v_call: TRBV12-3/TRBV12-4
cdr3_aa: CASSPGIWDGYTF

j_call: TRBJ2-7
d_call: -
v_call: TRBV2
cdr3_aa: CASSPRTVTYEQYF

j_call: TRBJ2-1
d_call: -
v_call: TRBV19
cdr3_aa: CASSNRPNEQFF

j_call: TRBJ1-6
d_call: -
v_call: TRBV5-1
cdr3_aa: CASSLDSSYNSPLHF

j_call: TRBJ2-7
d_call: TRBD2
v_call: TRBV25-1
cdr3_aa: CASSAGTSGSLREQYF

j_call: TRBJ2-7
d_call: TRBD2
v_call: TRBV18
cdr3_aa: CASSPLPGLAGGPGGSYEQYF

j_call: TRBJ2-1
d_call: TRBD2
v_call: TRBV7-9
cdr3_aa: CASSLAGLAGGYGEQFF

j_call: TRBJ1-4
d_call: -
v_call: TRBV11-2
cdr3_aa: CASSFRRQSEKLFF

j_call: TRBJ2-1
d_call: TRBD2
v_call: TRBV28
cdr3_aa: CASSLFHLAGGMRNEQFF